Below, 7 T cell receptor beta chains from the same sample are listed, as sequenced in a study of shared clonotypes between healthy human individuals. This table comes from immunoSEQ multiplex PCR, and its TCRdb copy is limited to in-frame clones, with some not included. The table has some 790,000 clones, around 77% seen once; the top ten hold approximately 1.7%. Sequencing input: memory CD4+ T cells sorted from blood. The subset denotes: CD45RA-negative fraction. Receptor source: a woman in her twenties or thirties in good health.

This sequence joins TRBV7-9 and TRBJ2-3; no clear D. Trimming cost V 4 bases and J 5 bases, with 7 bases left between them. Germline CDR1 reads SEHNR; CDR2 reads FQNEAQ (reference sequence). The CDR3 runs to 12 residues. Here the CDR3 DNA reads TGTGCCAGCAGCTCCAGTGGAGATACGCAGTATTTT. This sequence encodes CASSSSGDTQYF.

The chain is built from TRBV9 and TRBJ2-1, with 8 nucleotides matching TRBD2. V was pared by 4 bases and J by 10 bases, with 13 bases of the junction left unmatched. The CDR3 is made up of 15 amino acids. Per the germline V gene, CDR1 is SGDLS and CDR2 is YYNGEE. CDR3 in amino acids: CASSLRPTAGGEQFF. DNA of the CDR3: TGTGCCAGCAGCCTCCGACCCACGGCGGGAGGCGAGCAGTTCTTC.

This clone was detected a few times. The V gene is TRBV5-1, the J gene TRBJ2-3; D uncertain. CDR1 SGHRS and CDR2 YFSETQ come from the germline V gene. The CDR3 runs 14 residues. V was pared by 2 bases and J by 4 bases, with 11 bases between. The CDR3 DNA reads as TGCGCCAGCAGCTTAAACTCCTATTCAGATACGCAGTATTTT. The encoded protein is CASSLNSYSDTQYF.

The rearrangement uses TRBV19 and TRBJ2-1; 10 positions match TRBD2. Germline V gives CDR1 LNHDA, CDR2 SQIVND (reference sequence). Losses at the gene ends were 4 bases for V and 7 bases for J; bases not matched to a gene: 4. The CDR3 runs 14 residues. The chain's CDR3 is CASSKASGSNEQFF. CDR3 DNA sequence: TGTGCCAGTAGTAAGGCTAGCGGGAGTAATGAGCAGTTCTTC.

The CDR3 sequence: CASSLAGTRRQETQYF. The CDR3, as DNA: TGTGCCAGCAGTTTAGCCGGGACTAGACGGCAAGAGACCCAGTACTTC. The chain has TRBV28 and TRBJ2-5, with 8 positions matching TRBD2. Germline CDR1 is MDHEN and CDR2 is SYDVKM. J lost 2 bases, V lost 2 bases, and 7 bases had no gene match. CDR3 length: 16 amino acids.

The gene calls are TRBV18 and TRBJ2-2; D tentatively reads TRBD1 or TRBD2 (5 bases each). Germline V gene sequence: CDR1 KGHSH, CDR2 LQKENI. This CDR3 has 16 residues. Trimming cost V 5 bases and J 2 bases, with 15 bases left between them. The CDR3 DNA reads TGTGCCAGCTCATCCTCCGGGACCACTAACACCGGGGAGCTGTTTTTT. Protein: CASSSSGTTNTGELFF.

The gene calls are TRBV28 and TRBJ1-3; D may be TRBD1 (5 bases). This CDR3 spans 13 amino acids. Germline values: CDR1 MDHEN, CDR2 SYDVKM. V was clipped by 5 bases and J by 0 bases, with 5 bases between them. The CDR3 loop is CASSGHSGNTIYF. The CDR3 nucleotides are TGTGCCAGCAGTGGACACTCTGGAAACACCATATATTTT.